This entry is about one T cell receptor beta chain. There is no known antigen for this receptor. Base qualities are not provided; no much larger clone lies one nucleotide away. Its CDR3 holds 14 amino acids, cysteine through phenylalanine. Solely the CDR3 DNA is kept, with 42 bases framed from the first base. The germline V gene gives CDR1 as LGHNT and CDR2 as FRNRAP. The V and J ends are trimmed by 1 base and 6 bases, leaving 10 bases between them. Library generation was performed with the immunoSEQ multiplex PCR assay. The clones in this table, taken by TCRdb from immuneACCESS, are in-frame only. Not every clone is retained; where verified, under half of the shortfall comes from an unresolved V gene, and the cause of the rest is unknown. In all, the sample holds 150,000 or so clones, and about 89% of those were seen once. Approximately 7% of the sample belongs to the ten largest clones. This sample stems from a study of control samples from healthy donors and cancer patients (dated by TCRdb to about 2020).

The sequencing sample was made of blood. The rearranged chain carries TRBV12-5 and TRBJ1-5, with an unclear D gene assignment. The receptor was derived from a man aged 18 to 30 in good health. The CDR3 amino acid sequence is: CASGLGGEVQPQHF. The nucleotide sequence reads TGTGCTAGTGGTTTGGGAGGAGAGGTTCAGCCCCAGCATTTT.